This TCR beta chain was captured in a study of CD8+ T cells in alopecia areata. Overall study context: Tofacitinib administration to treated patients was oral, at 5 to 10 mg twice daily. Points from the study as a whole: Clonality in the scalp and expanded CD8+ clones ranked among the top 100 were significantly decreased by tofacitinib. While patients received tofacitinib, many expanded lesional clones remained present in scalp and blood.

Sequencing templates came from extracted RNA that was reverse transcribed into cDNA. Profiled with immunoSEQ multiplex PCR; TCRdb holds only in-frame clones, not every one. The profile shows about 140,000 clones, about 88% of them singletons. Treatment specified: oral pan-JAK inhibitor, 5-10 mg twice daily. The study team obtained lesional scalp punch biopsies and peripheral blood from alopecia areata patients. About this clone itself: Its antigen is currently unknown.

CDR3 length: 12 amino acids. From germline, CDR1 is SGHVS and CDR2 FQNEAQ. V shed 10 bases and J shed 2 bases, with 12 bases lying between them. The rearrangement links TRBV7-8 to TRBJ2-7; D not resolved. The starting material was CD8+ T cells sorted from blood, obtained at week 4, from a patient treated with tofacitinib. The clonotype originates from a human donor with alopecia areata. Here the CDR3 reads CAIQWTAYEQYF. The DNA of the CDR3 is TGTGCCATCCAGTGGACGGCCTACGAGCAGTACTTC.